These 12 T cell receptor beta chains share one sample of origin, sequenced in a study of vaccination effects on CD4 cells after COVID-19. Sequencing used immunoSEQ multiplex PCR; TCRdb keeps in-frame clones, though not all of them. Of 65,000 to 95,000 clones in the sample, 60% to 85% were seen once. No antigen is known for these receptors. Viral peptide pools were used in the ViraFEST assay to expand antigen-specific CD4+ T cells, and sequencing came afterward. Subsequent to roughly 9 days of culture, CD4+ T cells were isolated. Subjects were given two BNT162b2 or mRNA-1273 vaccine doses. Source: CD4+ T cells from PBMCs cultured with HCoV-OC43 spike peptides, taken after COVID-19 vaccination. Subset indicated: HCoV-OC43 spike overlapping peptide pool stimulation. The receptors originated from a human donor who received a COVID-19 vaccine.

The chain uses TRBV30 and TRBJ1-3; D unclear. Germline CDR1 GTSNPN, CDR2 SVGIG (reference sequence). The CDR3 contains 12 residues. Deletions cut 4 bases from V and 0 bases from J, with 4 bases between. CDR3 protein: CAWMGSGNTIYF. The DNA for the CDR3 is TGTGCCTGGATGGGCTCTGGAAACACCATATATTTT. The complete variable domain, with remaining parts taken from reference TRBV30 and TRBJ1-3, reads SQTIHQWPATLVQPVGSPLSLECTVEGTSNPNLYWYRQAAGRGLQLLFYSVGIGQISSEVPQNLSASRPQDRQFILSSKKLLLSDSGFYLCAWMGSGNTIYFGEGSWLTVV.

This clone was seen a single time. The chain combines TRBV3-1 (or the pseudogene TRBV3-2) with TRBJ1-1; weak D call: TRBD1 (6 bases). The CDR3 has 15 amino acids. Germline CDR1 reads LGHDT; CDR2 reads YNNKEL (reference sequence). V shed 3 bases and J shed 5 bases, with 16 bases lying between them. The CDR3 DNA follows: TGTGCCAGCAGCCAGTTTGGGGGCCCGAAAACTGAAGCTTTCTTT. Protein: CASSQFGGPKTEAFF.

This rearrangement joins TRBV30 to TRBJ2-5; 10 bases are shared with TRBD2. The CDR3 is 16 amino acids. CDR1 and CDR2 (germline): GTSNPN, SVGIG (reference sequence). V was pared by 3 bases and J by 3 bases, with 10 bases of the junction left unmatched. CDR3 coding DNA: TGTGCCTGGAGAGGGCTAGCGGGGGTGTCGGAAGAGACCCAGTACTTC. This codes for CAWRGLAGVSEETQYF.

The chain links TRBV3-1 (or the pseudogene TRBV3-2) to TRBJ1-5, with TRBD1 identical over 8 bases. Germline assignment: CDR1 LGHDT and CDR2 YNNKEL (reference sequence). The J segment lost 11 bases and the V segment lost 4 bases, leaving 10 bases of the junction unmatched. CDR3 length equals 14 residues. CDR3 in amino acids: CASSRDRPQWAQHF. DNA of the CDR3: TGTGCCAGCAGCCGGGACAGGCCCCAGTGGGCCCAGCATTTT.

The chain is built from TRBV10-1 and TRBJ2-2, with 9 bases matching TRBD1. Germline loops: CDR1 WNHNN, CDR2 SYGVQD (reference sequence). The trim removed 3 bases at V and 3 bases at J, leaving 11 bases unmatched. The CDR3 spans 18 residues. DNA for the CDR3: TGCGCCAGCAGTGAACCGGGACAGGGATCGGGGTACACCGGGGAGCTGTTTTTT. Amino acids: CASSEPGQGSGYTGELFF.

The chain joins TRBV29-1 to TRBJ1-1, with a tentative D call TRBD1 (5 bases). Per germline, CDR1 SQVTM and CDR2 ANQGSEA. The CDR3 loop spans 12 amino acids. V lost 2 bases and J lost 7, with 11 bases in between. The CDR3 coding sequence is TGCAGCGTTGAACCGGGGGTGGGTGAAGCTTTCTTT. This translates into CSVEPGVGEAFF.

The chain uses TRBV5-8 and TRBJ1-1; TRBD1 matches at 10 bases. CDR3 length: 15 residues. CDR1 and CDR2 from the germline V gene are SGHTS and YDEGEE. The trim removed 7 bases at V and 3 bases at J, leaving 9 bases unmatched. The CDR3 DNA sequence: TGTGCCAGCCCCGTGACAGGGGGCGCGGACACTGAAGCTTTCTTT. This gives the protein CASPVTGGADTEAFF.

The CDR3 nucleotides read TGTGCCAGCAGACTCCGACGAGGGACAGGGACACCCACAGATACGCAGTATTTT. Amino acid sequence: CASRLRRGTGTPTDTQYF. The rearrangement links TRBV27 to TRBJ2-3; TRBD1 matches 9 bases. The CDR3 consists of 18 residues. V was clipped by 6 bases and J by 2 bases; unmatched bases: 15. The germline V gene has CDR1 MNHEY and CDR2 SMNVEV (reference sequence).

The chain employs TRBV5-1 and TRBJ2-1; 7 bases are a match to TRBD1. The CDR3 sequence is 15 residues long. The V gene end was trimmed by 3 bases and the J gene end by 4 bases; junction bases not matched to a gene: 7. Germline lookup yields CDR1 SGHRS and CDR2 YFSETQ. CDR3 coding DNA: TGCGCCAGCAGCTCGGAACAGGGGTCTTACAATGAGCAGTTCTTC. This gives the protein CASSSEQGSYNEQFF.

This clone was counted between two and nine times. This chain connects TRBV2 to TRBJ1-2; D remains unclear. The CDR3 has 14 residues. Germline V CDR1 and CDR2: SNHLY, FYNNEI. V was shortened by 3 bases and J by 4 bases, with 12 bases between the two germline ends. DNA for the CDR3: TGTGCCAGCAGTGATGGGGTCGGATTCTATGGCTACACCTTC. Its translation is CASSDGVGFYGYTF.

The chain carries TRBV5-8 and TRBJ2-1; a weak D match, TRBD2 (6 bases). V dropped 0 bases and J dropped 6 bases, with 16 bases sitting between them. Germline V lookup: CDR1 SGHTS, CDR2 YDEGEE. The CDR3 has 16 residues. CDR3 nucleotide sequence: TGTGCCAGCAGCTTGGTAGGAGGGACTGGGGTCAATGAGCAGTTCTTC. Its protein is CASSLVGGTGVNEQFF.

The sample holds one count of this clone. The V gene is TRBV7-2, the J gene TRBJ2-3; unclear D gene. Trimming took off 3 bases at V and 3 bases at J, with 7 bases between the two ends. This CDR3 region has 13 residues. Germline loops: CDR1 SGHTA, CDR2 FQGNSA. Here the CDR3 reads CASSFALTDTQYF. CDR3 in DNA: TGTGCCAGCAGCTTTGCGCTTACAGATACGCAGTATTTT.